The 18 T cell receptor beta chains reported below all come from one sample, sequenced in a study of blood T cell repertoires in COVID-19. Measured with immunoSEQ multiplex PCR; TCRdb has only the in-frame clones, and not every one. Of 300,000 to 350,000 clones listed, approximately 89% are singletons. Material for sequencing was peripheral blood. Receptors originate from a woman in her sixties or seventies with COVID-19, enrolled during active disease.

The chain employs TRBV7-9 and TRBJ2-2, with D perhaps TRBD2 (6 bases). Trimming shortened V by 5 bases and J by 1 base, and 14 bases separated the two germline ends. Per germline, CDR1 SEHNR and CDR2 FQNEAQ (reference sequence). CDR3 size: 16 residues. CDR3 in amino acids: CASSPAGGLNTGELFF. In nucleotides, the CDR3 is TGTGCCAGCAGCCCAGCCGGGGGTTTGAACACCGGGGAGCTGTTTTTT.

This sequence joins TRBV29-1 and TRBJ2-1; D possibly corresponds to TRBD1 (6 bases). Germline assignment: CDR1 SQVTM and CDR2 ANQGSEA. Trimming removed 4 bases from V and 7 bases from J, with 14 bases in between. There are 13 residues in the CDR3. The CDR3 loop reads CSVGGGTGNEQFF. CDR3 in DNA: TGCAGCGTTGGTGGCGGTACAGGGAATGAGCAGTTCTTC.

V usage is TRBV18 and J usage is TRBJ1-1, with D possibly TRBD1 on 6 matching bases. The V and J ends lost 6 bases and 3 bases respectively, with 11 bases between them. The germline V gene encodes CDR1 KGHSH and CDR2 LQKENI. The CDR3 length is 13 residues. CDR3 in DNA: TGTGCCAGCTCCTTAAACAGGGACACTGAAGCTTTCTTT. Its protein product is CASSLNRDTEAFF.

The chain uses TRBV11-3 and TRBJ2-3, with 8 bases identical to TRBD2. The junction had 12 bases not matched to a gene; V was cut back by 4 bases and J by 6 bases. Germline assignment: CDR1 SGHNT and CDR2 YENEEA. The CDR3 contains 16 residues. In nucleotides, the CDR3 is TGTGCCAGCAGCTACCCCCCAGCGGGGGATTGGGATACGCAGTATTTT. This sequence encodes CASSYPPAGDWDTQYF.

The table lists this clone with a count of one. This chain links TRBV27 with TRBJ1-3, with 8 bases lining up with TRBD1. Looked up from germline, CDR1 is MNHEY and CDR2 is SMNVEV (reference sequence). There are 13 residues in the CDR3. With V trimmed by 6 bases and J by 4 bases, 2 bases remained unmatched. CDR3 sequence: CASRRTGGNTIYF. DNA of the CDR3: TGTGCCAGCAGGAGGACAGGGGGAAACACCATATATTTT.

V usage is TRBV9 and J usage is TRBJ2-1, with TRBD2 matching over 10 bases. With 5 bases clipped from V and 3 bases from J, the junction kept 5 bases outside the gene matches. This CDR3 contains 15 residues. Germline V CDR1 and CDR2: SGDLS, YYNGEE. The CDR3 protein is CASSRGLADYNEQFF. In DNA form, the CDR3 reads TGTGCCAGCAGTCGTGGACTAGCGGACTACAATGAGCAGTTCTTC. Combining the CDR3 with reference TRBV9 and TRBJ2-1 gives the whole variable domain DSGVTQTPKHLITATGQRVTLRCSPRSGDLSVYWYQQSLDQGLQFLIQYYNGEERAKGNILERFSAQQFPDLHSELNLSSLELGDSALYFCASSRGLADYNEQFFGPGTRLTVL.

The chain carries TRBV7-9 and TRBJ1-4, with a tentative D call TRBD1 (6 bases). Trimming shortened V by 2 bases and J by 3 bases, and 13 bases separated the two germline ends. The CDR3 covers 16 residues. Germline V CDR1 and CDR2: SEHNR, FQNEAQ (reference sequence). CDR3 bases: TGTGCCAGCAGCTTAAGGGGGACGGAAGCTAATGAAAAACTGTTTTTT. Encoded protein: CASSLRGTEANEKLFF.

This rearrangement joins TRBV5-5 to TRBJ1-2, with 7 bases identical to TRBD1. CDR3 length equals 13 residues. The germline gives CDR1 SGHKS, CDR2 YYEKEE (reference sequence). The J segment lost 6 bases and the V segment lost 2 bases, leaving 4 bases of the junction unmatched. The CDR3 loop is CASSFQGGDGYTF. In DNA form, the CDR3 reads TGTGCCAGCAGCTTCCAAGGGGGCGATGGCTACACCTTC.

The rearrangement joins TRBV7-9 to TRBJ1-2; D is undetermined. Germline V gene lookup returns CDR1 SEHNR and CDR2 FQNEAQ (reference sequence). The CDR3 length is 15 residues. Trimming stripped 4 bases from V and 4 bases from J, with 16 bases between. The CDR3 spells CASSWSTDLGYGYTF. The CDR3 DNA is TGTGCCAGCAGCTGGTCGACTGACCTGGGCTATGGCTACACCTTC.

V gene TRBV4-2 combines with J gene TRBJ1-3, with D maybe TRBD1 (6 bases). CDR3 length: 18 amino acids. The ends were cut back, 2 bases at V and 1 base at J, with 18 bases in the middle. Germline loops: CDR1 LGHNA, CDR2 YNFKEQ. CDR3 amino acids: CASSQYPTGGGSGNTIYF. CDR3 DNA: TGTGCCAGCAGCCAATATCCGACAGGCGGCGGTTCTGGAAACACCATATATTTT.

This clone has just one count. The chain recombines TRBV6-5 with TRBJ2-1, with D perhaps matching TRBD2 (5 bases). With 2 bases removed from V and 13 bases from J, the gap between germline ends came to 15 bases. Germline V CDR1 and CDR2: MNHEY, SVGAGI. The CDR3 contains 13 residues. The CDR3 DNA is TGTGCCAGCAGTTACGACTACACTAGGATACAGTTCTTC. The encoded protein is CASSYDYTRIQFF.

The genes are TRBV16 and TRBJ1-5; TRBD1 is a possible D gene (6 bases). CDR1 and CDR2 (germline): KGHSY, FQNENV. V was shortened by 3 bases and J by 2 bases, with 17 bases between the two germline ends. This CDR3 contains 17 residues. This CDR3 is CASSQRTARGGNQPQHF. CDR3 coding DNA: TGTGCCAGCAGCCAGAGGACAGCCAGGGGTGGCAATCAGCCCCAGCATTTT.

The chain recombines TRBV6-5 with TRBJ2-7; the match to TRBD1 covers 7 bases. The CDR3 contains 15 residues. Germline CDR1 and CDR2: MNHEY and SVGAGI. The J segment lost 0 bases and the V segment lost 1 base, leaving 3 bases of the junction unmatched. The DNA of the CDR3 is TGTGCCAGCAGTTACTTGGACAGGACCTCCTACGAGCAGTACTTC. Protein: CASSYLDRTSYEQYF.

The V and J genes are TRBV5-6 and TRBJ1-6; D call uncertain. V was pared by 4 bases and J by 8 bases, with 16 bases between. Germline CDR1 reads SGHDT; CDR2 reads YYEEEE. The CDR3 sequence is 15 residues long. DNA for the CDR3: TGTGCCAGCAGCCCCTTACCCACGAGGGATTCACCCCTCCACTTT. Its protein product is CASSPLPTRDSPLHF.

There are a few counts of this clone. At one boundary the junction diverges from the germline segment, which might be a read error. The chain carries TRBV7-8 and TRBJ2-1, with a possible D match to TRBD1 (6 bases). The germline CDR1 and CDR2 sequences are SGHVS and FQNEAQ. This CDR3 is built from 14 residues. The CDR3 region is CASSLAWTANEQFF. The CDR3 region has the DNA TGTGCCAGCAGCCTAGCATGGACAGCCAATGAGCAGTTCTTC.

This rearrangement joins TRBV7-2 to TRBJ2-7; 12 bases agree with TRBD1. Per germline, CDR1 SGHTA and CDR2 FQGNSA. The CDR3 contains 15 residues. Trimming cost V 5 bases and J 6 bases; bases outside gene matches: 8. Here the CDR3 reads CASSLPGTGGFEQYF. The CDR3 DNA sequence: TGTGCCAGCAGCCTCCCCGGGACAGGGGGCTTCGAGCAGTACTTC.

The chain recombines TRBV5-1 with TRBJ1-3; D is possibly TRBD1 (6 bases). V dropped 4 bases and J dropped 1 base, with 9 bases sitting between them. CDR1 SGHRS and CDR2 YFSETQ come from the germline V gene. The CDR3 loop spans 14 amino acids. In DNA form, the CDR3 reads TGCGCCAGCAGCGTACAGGGTTCTGGAAACACCATATATTTT. This sequence encodes CASSVQGSGNTIYF.

This clone was recorded once. The CDR3 DNA follows: TGTGCCAGCAGCTCTATACAGGGGGTAAGGAACACTGAAGCTTTCTTT. It specifies CASSSIQGVRNTEAFF. The V gene is TRBV14, the J gene TRBJ1-1, with 8 bases that match TRBD1. The CDR3 runs 16 residues. Germline assignment: CDR1 SGHDN and CDR2 FVKESK. The V gene end was trimmed by 5 bases and the J gene end by 1 base; junction bases not matched to a gene: 9.